The sequence of this T cell receptor (beta chain) was determined in a study of blood T cell repertoires in COVID-19. V dropped 7 bases and J dropped 4; count of bases not matched to a gene: 2. The length of the CDR3 is 13 residues. Assay: immunoSEQ multiplex PCR; the TCRdb copy retains only in-frame clones and omits some. The sample has under 20,000 clones, about 85% seen once. The sample comprised peripheral blood. The sequence derives from a human donor with active COVID-19. The donor label of this sample is uncertain. V and J are TRBV12-3 or TRBV12-4 and TRBJ2-3, with 10 bases identical to TRBD2. CDR3 sequence (DNA): TGTGCCAGCAATCTAGCGGGAGCAGATACGCAGTATTTT. The encoded protein is CASNLAGADTQYF.